A selection of T cell receptor beta chains follows, all from one sample in a study of blood T cell repertoires in COVID-19. Sequencing used immunoSEQ multiplex PCR; TCRdb keeps in-frame clones, though not all of them. The data hold under 300,000 clones, with less than 85% observed a single time. Sequencing was performed on peripheral blood. Receptors were obtained from a woman older than 75 with active or convalescent COVID-19. Each CDR3 is given without its conserved first and last residue. The D gene is left open where the match is weak.

TRBV30	TRBD1	TRBJ1-2	AWSTQGASGYT
TRBV12-3/TRBV12-4	.	TRBJ1-5	ASSFGSAGPQH
TRBV2	TRBD1	TRBJ2-4	ASSEDRAAKNIQY
TRBV29-1	.	TRBJ2-1	SVVAGASYNEQF
TRBV4-1	.	TRBJ1-6	ASSLHPYNSPLH
TRBV4-1	TRBD2	TRBJ2-1	ASSQNLAVSYNEQF
TRBV7-2	.	TRBJ1-6	ASRTDRTYNSPLH
TRBV5-1	TRBD1	TRBJ2-7	ASSWTGFYEQY
TRBV5-1	.	TRBJ2-1	ASTLGNGEHNEQF
TRBV28	.	TRBJ1-1	ASSLWPLTPRNTEAF
TRBV28	TRBD2	TRBJ2-1	ASSSIGLAGDRYNEQF
TRBV18	TRBD1	TRBJ1-2	ASSPDQDRDYT
TRBV5-1	TRBD1	TRBJ2-7	ASSWGQIRAIEQY
TRBV28	TRBD1	TRBJ1-3	ASNSGGTGNTIY
TRBV5-5	TRBD1	TRBJ1-1	ASSTRGQGTEAF
TRBV2	.	TRBJ1-2	ASNNQGARGYT
TRBV24-1	.	TRBJ1-2	ATSDIYGYT
TRBV27	.	TRBJ1-1	ASTGGNKAF
TRBV5-4	TRBD1	TRBJ1-1	ASSLVHRGTTEAF
TRBV7-9	.	TRBJ2-5	ASSFGQGKETQY
TRBV24-1	TRBD2	TRBJ2-3	ATSSGVDTQY
TRBV30	TRBD1	TRBJ2-7	ALKQPGQGHEQY
TRBV6-5	TRBD2	TRBJ2-7	ASRASGRSSYEQY
TRBV15	.	TRBJ1-2	ATSSIGVSYGYT
TRBV24-1	.	TRBJ1-2	ATSDLSRGFGYT
TRBV5-4	TRBD1	TRBJ2-2	ASSFPGQGDTGELF
TRBV5-8	TRBD1	TRBJ1-5	ASSPRTGRQPQH
TRBV7-2	TRBD1	TRBJ1-5	ASSFIQGAGQPQH
TRBV5-6	TRBD2	TRBJ2-3	ASSFEAGASTDTQY
TRBV12-3/TRBV12-4	.	TRBJ1-5	ASRQQGQPQH
TRBV5-1	.	TRBJ2-7	ASSLMGGLADEQY
TRBV19	TRBD1	TRBJ2-5	ASRRQGPGETQY
TRBV7-9	.	TRBJ1-1	ASSSGGIQNTEAF
TRBV18	TRBD1	TRBJ1-6	ASSPPAGGNSPLH
TRBV21-1	.	TRBJ2-2	ASSVRTGGIGRTGELF
TRBV9	.	TRBJ1-2	ASSDGSGYGYT
TRBV14	TRBD2	TRBJ2-2	ASSRLGLAFAGELF
TRBV28	TRBD1	TRBJ2-3	ASSLGTGAKAGTQY
TRBV5-4	TRBD1	TRBJ2-7	ASSRGQGEGEQY